A single sample is the source of the 26 T cell receptor beta chains below, sequenced in a study of T cells in Graves' hyperthyroidism and ophthalmopathy. Researchers took RNA transcripts and amplified the TCR beta CDR3 regions from them. During a first-round RT-PCR of the TCR CDR3, the HTBI primer set was used. TCRdb analysed the multiplex PCR reads with MiXCR anew, one entry per CDR3 protein. The sample includes about 280,000 distinct CDR3 sequences, 25% of them seen just once. The sample was blood. The origin of the receptors is a man between 35 and 55 years old with Graves' hyperthyroidism that later progressed to Graves' ophthalmopathy.

The V and J genes are TRBV4-3 and TRBJ2-7; 7 nucleotides align to TRBD2. CDR1 is LGHNA, CDR2 YSLEER, per germline. The V gene end was trimmed by 0 bases and the J gene end by 6 bases; junction bases not matched to a gene: 8. The CDR3 runs 15 residues. The CDR3 DNA follows: TGCGCCAGCAGCCAAGATTGGAGGGAGGGGAGCGAGCAGTACTTC. Its protein product is CASSQDWREGSEQYF.

The rearrangement uses TRBV11-2 and TRBJ2-7; 8 positions match TRBD1. Trimming took 5 bases from V and 2 from J; bases not matched to a gene: 11. The CDR3 totals 16 residues. Germline-derived CDR1 and CDR2 are SGHAT and FQNNGV. In DNA, the CDR3 is TGTGCCAGCAGCCAGCGAGGAGGACAGGGTGCCTACGAGCAGTACTTC. As protein: CASSQRGGQGAYEQYF.

This clonotype was seen a few times. The CDR3 reads CASSLRKRTDGDTQYF. CDR3 sequence (DNA): TGTGCCAGCAGCCTACGCAAGCGAACAGACGGAGATACGCAGTATTTT. This chain joins TRBV7-3 and TRBJ2-3; unclear D gene. CDR1 and CDR2 (germline): SGHTA, FQGTGA. The V gene lost 5 bases and the J gene lost 5 bases, with 20 bases spanning the gap. This CDR3 has 16 residues.

This clonotype was counted between two and nine times. This chain uses TRBV27 with TRBJ2-3; TRBD2 might be the D (6 bases). V was cut by 4 bases and J by 5 bases, with 13 bases left in between. CDR3 length equals 14 residues. Germline lookup yields CDR1 MNHEY and CDR2 SMNVEV (reference sequence). The DNA for the CDR3 is TGTGCCAGCAGTTCCCTTAGCGGAAAAGATACGCAGTATTTT. Translating it yields CASSSLSGKDTQYF.

This clonotype was counted at least ten times. The chain uses TRBV12-3 or TRBV12-4 and TRBJ1-5; maybe TRBD1 (5 bases). The germline V and J ends were trimmed by 0 bases and 7 bases, with 10 bases remaining between them. The CDR3 loop spans 14 amino acids. CDR3 bases: TGTGCCAGCAGTTTAGCTGGGGCCCGGCAGCCCCAGCATTTT. Protein sequence: CASSLAGARQPQHF.

The CDR3 loop is CASSPRSEDTIYF. The CDR3 DNA reads TGTGCCAGCAGCCCCCGCAGCGAAGACACCATATATTTT. This chain joins TRBV3-1 and TRBJ1-3; D not resolved. The V gene's germline CDR1 is LGHDT and CDR2 YNNKEL (reference sequence). The CDR3 runs to 13 residues. V lost 4 bases, J lost 8 bases, and 12 bases lay in between.

The chain links TRBV6-4 to TRBJ2-5; 7 positions match TRBD1. Per the germline V gene, CDR1 is MRHNA and CDR2 is SNTAGT. The CDR3 is 14 amino acids. Unmatched junction bases numbered 7, after V lost 9 bases and J lost 0 bases. The CDR3 DNA is TGTGCCAGTCAGACAGGGACCAACCAAGAGACCCAGTACTTC. Translation gives CASQTGTNQETQYF.

This clonotype has ten or more counts. The chain has TRBV24-1 and TRBJ1-1; maybe TRBD1 (5 bases). The CDR3 sequence is 15 residues long. CDR1 and CDR2 from the germline V gene are KGHDR and SFDVKD. V shed 2 bases and J shed 2 bases, with 11 bases lying between them. CDR3 DNA: TGTGCCACCAGTGATTCCCGGACACCAAACACTGAAGCTTTCTTT. Encoded protein: CATSDSRTPNTEAFF.

This clonotype was seen ten or more times. This chain links TRBV3-1 with TRBJ2-2, with 7 bases fitting TRBD1. The length of the CDR3 is 15 residues. V gave up 4 bases and J gave up 4 bases; unmatched junction bases: 6. The V gene's germline CDR1 is LGHDT and CDR2 YNNKEL (reference sequence). The CDR3: CASSLNRGRTGELFF. For the CDR3, the DNA is TGTGCCAGCAGCCTGAACAGGGGACGCACCGGGGAGCTGTTTTTT.

This clonotype showed up many times. The chain carries TRBV4-2 and TRBJ2-7; D may be TRBD1 (5 bases). V was cut by 0 bases and J by 7 bases, with 10 bases left in between. Germline lookup yields CDR1 LGHNA and CDR2 YNFKEQ. The CDR3 spans 13 residues. CDR3 DNA sequence: TGTGCCAGCAGCCAAGAGTGGGGCAGAGAGCAGTACTTC. It is translated as CASSQEWGREQYF.

This clonotype was seen at least ten times. The chain links TRBV12-3 or TRBV12-4 to TRBJ2-7, with 9 positions matching TRBD1. Trimming took 5 bases from V and 2 from J; bases not matched to a gene: 4. The CDR3 has 14 amino acids. Here the CDR3 reads CASSPDRGTYEQYF. The CDR3 bases are TGTGCCAGCAGTCCGGACAGGGGAACCTACGAGCAGTACTTC.

The chain carries TRBV28 and TRBJ1-1, with D possibly matching TRBD1 (5 bases). The CDR3 consists of 12 residues. V lost 5 bases, J lost 8 bases, and 12 bases lay in between. CDR1 and CDR2 from the germline V gene are MDHEN and SYDVKM. The CDR3 loop reads CASSQAGTEAFF. The CDR3, as DNA: TGTGCCAGCAGTCAAGCAGGGACGGAAGCTTTCTTT.

This clonotype was detected many times. The V call is TRBV20-1, the J call TRBJ2-7; weak D call: TRBD1 (6 bases). CDR3 size: 14 residues. Germline V gene sequence: CDR1 DFQATT, CDR2 SNEGSKA (reference sequence). Trimming shortened V by 3 bases and J by 5 bases, and 17 bases separated the two germline ends. DNA of the CDR3: TGCAGTGCTAGTTTCACAGGGATTGCGAACGAGCAGTACTTC. Translated: CSASFTGIANEQYF.

This clonotype was observed many times. V gene TRBV3-1 combines with J gene TRBJ1-2; maybe TRBD1 (6 bases). The V end was cut by 10 bases, the J end by 3 bases, with 9 bases between. This CDR3 is built from 11 residues. CDR1 is LGHDT, CDR2 YNNKEL, per germline (reference sequence). This CDR3 is CATWTDYGYTF. For the CDR3, the DNA is TGTGCCACCTGGACAGACTATGGCTACACCTTC.

The CDR3 protein is CSADDPLGEDTQYF. The CDR3 region has the DNA TGCAGTGCTGATGACCCCCTCGGGGAGGATACGCAGTATTTT. The gene calls are TRBV20-1 and TRBJ2-3, with a possible D match to TRBD2 (5 bases). V was shortened by 5 bases and J by 6 bases, with 18 bases between the two germline ends. Germline V lookup: CDR1 DFQATT, CDR2 SNEGSKA (reference sequence). This CDR3 has 14 residues.

The table lists this clonotype with many counts. This rearrangement joins TRBV6-5 to TRBJ1-5; a weak D match, TRBD1 (5 bases). Germline CDR1 is MNHEY and CDR2 is SVGAGI. V was shortened by 5 bases and J by 3 bases, with 11 bases between the two germline ends. The CDR3 contains 14 residues. CDR3 DNA: TGTGCCAGCAGTCCCCGGGGACCCAATCAGCCCCAGCATTTT. Translated: CASSPRGPNQPQHF.

This clonotype was detected many times. The chain uses TRBV20-1 and TRBJ2-7, with 8 bases that match TRBD2. V gave up 6 bases and J gave up 4 bases; unmatched junction bases: 20. There are 17 residues in the CDR3. Germline values: CDR1 DFQATT, CDR2 SNEGSKA (reference sequence). The CDR3 is CSATGYPREGGIYEQYF. The CDR3 DNA is TGCAGTGCCACCGGGTACCCCCGGGAGGGAGGGATATACGAGCAGTACTTC.

The sample holds many counts of this clonotype. V and J are TRBV11-2 and TRBJ1-6; a possible D gene is TRBD1 (5 bases). Trimming removed 3 bases at V and 10 bases at J, with 13 bases between. The CDR3 has 14 amino acids. CDR1 SGHAT and CDR2 FQNNGV come from the germline V gene. The CDR3 nucleotides are TGTGCCAGCAGCTTGAGGGGAGTAGGGTCACCCCTCCACTTT. This sequence encodes CASSLRGVGSPLHF.

This clonotype was seen repeatedly, ten times or more. The chain couples TRBV6-1 to TRBJ2-7; a possible D gene is TRBD1 (6 bases). V was shortened by 6 bases and J by 2 bases, with 17 bases between the two germline ends. The CDR3 consists of 15 residues. CDR1 and CDR2 from the germline V gene are MNHNS and SASEGT. The CDR3 protein is CASREQGWVTYEQYF. In nucleotides, the CDR3 is TGTGCCAGCAGAGAACAGGGTTGGGTGACCTACGAGCAGTACTTC.

The table lists this clonotype with many counts. V gene TRBV5-1 combines with J gene TRBJ2-6; unclear D gene. There are 17 residues in the CDR3. The germline V gene encodes CDR1 SGHRS and CDR2 YFSETQ. V was pared by 2 bases and J by 0 bases, with 12 bases between. CDR3 protein: CASSFNVRHSGANVLTF. The DNA of the CDR3 is TGCGCCAGCAGCTTCAACGTACGTCACTCTGGGGCCAACGTCCTGACTTTC. Supplemented by reference TRBV5-1 and TRBJ2-6, the full variable domain reads KAGVTQTPRYLIKTRGQQVTLSCSPISGHRSVSWYQQTPGQGLQFLFEYFSETQRNKGNFPGRFSGRQFSNSRSEMNVSTLELGDSALYLCASSFNVRHSGANVLTFGAGSRLTVL.

The chain combines TRBV3-1 with TRBJ2-7, with 9 positions matching TRBD2. The germline CDR1 and CDR2 sequences are LGHDT and YNNKEL (reference sequence). With V trimmed by 1 base and J by 6 bases, 7 bases remained unmatched. CDR3 size: 15 residues. CDR3 protein: CASSQVRGTSSEQYF. CDR3 DNA sequence: TGTGCCAGCAGCCAAGTGAGGGGGACTAGCTCCGAGCAGTACTTC.

This clonotype was counted many times. V gene TRBV18 combines with J gene TRBJ1-1; D gene uncertain. V shed 1 base and J shed 6 bases, with 12 bases lying between them. Germline lookup yields CDR1 KGHSH and CDR2 LQKENI. The CDR3 contains 14 residues. CDR3 coding DNA: TGTGCCAGCTCACCACTTCAACAGTTCCCTGAAGCTTTCTTT. Translating gives CASSPLQQFPEAFF. The full variable domain, completed using reference TRBV18 and TRBJ1-1, is NAGVMQNPRHLVRRRGQEARLRCSPMKGHSHVYWYRQLPEEGLKFMVYLQKENIIDESGMPKERFSAEFPKEGPSILRIQQVVRGDSAAYFCASSPLQQFPEAFFGQGTRLTVV.

The chain joins TRBV29-1 to TRBJ1-1; no clear D gene. CDR3 length: 14 residues. The V and J ends lost 2 bases and 1 base respectively, with 11 bases between them. Germline loops: CDR1 SQVTM, CDR2 ANQGSEA. CDR3 nucleotide sequence: TGCAGCGTTGAACGGGGAGTCGGGAACACTGAAGCTTTCTTT. This sequence encodes CSVERGVGNTEAFF. The full variable domain, in which reference TRBV29-1 and TRBJ1-1 provide the parts outside the CDR3, is SAVISQKPSRDICQRGTSLTIQCQVDSQVTMMFWYRQQPGQSLTLIATANQGSEATYESGFVIDKFPISRPNLTFSTLTVSNMSPEDSSIYLCSVERGVGNTEAFFGQGTRLTVV.

This clonotype was detected ten times or more. The CDR3: CAISDPGTSDNEQFF. Written as DNA, the CDR3 is TGTGCCATCAGTGATCCCGGGACTAGCGACAATGAGCAGTTCTTC. The chain joins TRBV10-3 to TRBJ2-1; 10 nucleotides align to TRBD2. The CDR3 loop spans 15 amino acids. J lost 5 bases, V lost 3 bases, and 4 bases had no gene match. Germline V gene data show CDR1 as ENHRY and CDR2 as SYGVKD.

This clonotype came up many times. The chain uses TRBV29-1 and TRBJ1-1; D not resolved. The germline V and J ends were trimmed by 6 bases and 1 base, with 12 bases remaining between them. CDR1 is SQVTM and CDR2 is ANQGSEA in the germline V gene. The CDR3 extends over 13 amino acids. The CDR3 DNA reads TGCAGCGTATCAACCCGGGGGAACACTGAAGCTTTCTTT. Translation gives CSVSTRGNTEAFF.

This clonotype was picked up many times. This chain links TRBV30 with TRBJ2-5; D might be TRBD1 or TRBD2, each matching 6 bases. Germline CDR1 reads GTSNPN; CDR2 reads SVGIG (reference sequence). The CDR3 extends over 16 amino acids. The V end was cut by 0 bases, the J end by 2 bases, with 16 bases between. DNA for the CDR3: TGTGCCTGGAGTGTACAATGGGGGGCCCTACAAGAGACCCAGTACTTC. Translation: CAWSVQWGALQETQYF.